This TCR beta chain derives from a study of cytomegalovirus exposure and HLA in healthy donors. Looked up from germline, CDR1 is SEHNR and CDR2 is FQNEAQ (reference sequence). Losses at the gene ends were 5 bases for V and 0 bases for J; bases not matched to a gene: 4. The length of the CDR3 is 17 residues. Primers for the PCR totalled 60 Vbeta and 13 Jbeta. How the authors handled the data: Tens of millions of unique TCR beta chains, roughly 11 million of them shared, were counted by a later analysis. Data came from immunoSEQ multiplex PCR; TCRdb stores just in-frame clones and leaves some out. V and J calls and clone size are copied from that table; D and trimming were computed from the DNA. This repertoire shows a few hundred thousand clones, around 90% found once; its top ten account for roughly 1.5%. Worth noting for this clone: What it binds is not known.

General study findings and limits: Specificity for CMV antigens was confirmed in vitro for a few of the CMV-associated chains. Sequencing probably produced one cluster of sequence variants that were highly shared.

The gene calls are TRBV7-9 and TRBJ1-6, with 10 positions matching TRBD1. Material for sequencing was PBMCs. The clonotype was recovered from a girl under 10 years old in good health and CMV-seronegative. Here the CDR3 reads CASSTGQGSSYNSPLHF. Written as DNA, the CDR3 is TGTGCCAGCAGCACGGGACAGGGGAGCTCCTATAATTCACCCCTCCACTTT.